This is a list of T cell receptor beta chains from one sample in a study of T cells after yellow fever vaccination. Via MiXCR, TCRdb re-called the 5' RACE reads, giving one row per CDR3 protein. Of approximately 120,000 distinct CDR3 sequences in the sample, around 7.4% are singletons; the top ten hold roughly 2.6%. Specimen: CD4+ T cells sorted from PBMCs, collected about 10 days after the first yellow fever vaccination. Source of these receptors: a man aged 18 to 29 who received the YFV17D yellow fever vaccine. Both conserved end residues are part of each CDR3. The D gene is left open where the match is weak. Part of the rows lack a size; the others show once, few, many or a class for expanded clones.

>many|TRBJ2-1|TRBV7-9|TRBD1
TGTGCCAGCATCCCGGGACAGGGACGCAATGAGCAGTTCTTC
CASIPGQGRNEQFF
>many|TRBJ1-6|TRBV5-1|TRBD1
TGCGCCAGCAGCTTGAACTGGGGACAGAGCTCCTATAATTCACCCCTCCACTTT
CASSLNWGQSSYNSPLHF
>many|TRBJ1-1|TRBV7-9|TRBD1
TGTGCCAGCAGCTTCCCCGGGACAGGGACTTGGAACACTGAAGCTTTCTTT
CASSFPGTGTWNTEAFF
>many|TRBJ2-1|TRBV29-1|TRBD1
TGCAGCGTTGAAAACCCACAGGGGAATGAGCAGTTCTTC
CSVENPQGNEQFF
>NA|TRBJ1-1|TRBV5-1|TRBD1
TGCGCCAGCAGCGGGACAGGTTTTTCGACTGAAGCTTTCTTT
CASSGTGFSTEAFF
>many|TRBJ2-7|TRBV10-3|TRBD1
TGTGCCATCAACGGACAGGGATCGCTCGAGCAGTACTTC
CAINGQGSLEQYF
>many|TRBJ1-1|TRBV11-2|NA
TGTGCCAGCAGCGGCCAGAGGGTGAACACTGAAGCTTTCTTT
CASSGQRVNTEAFF
>many|TRBJ1-1|TRBV18|NA
TGTGCCAGCTCACCACCGGGGAGGACTGGGAACACTGAAGCTTTCTTT
CASSPPGRTGNTEAFF
>many|TRBJ1-1|TRBV7-3|NA
TGTGCCAGCAGTCCCAGTGACGTGAACACTGAAGCTTTCTTT
CASSPSDVNTEAFF
>many|TRBJ2-6|TRBV6-5|NA
TGTGCCAGCAGTTACCCGACAGGCTTCATTGGGGCCAACGTCCTGACTTTC
CASSYPTGFIGANVLTF
>many|TRBJ2-3|TRBV20-1|TRBD2
TGCAGTGCTAGAGCGGCAGGAGGCGGGGGGGCCGAAAGCACAGATACGCAGTATTTT
CSARAAGGGGAESTDTQYF
>many|TRBJ1-6|TRBV27|NA
TGTGCCAGCGGTTTTCCGGGCAGAACAAATTCACCCCTCCACTTT
CASGFPGRTNSPLHF
>NA|TRBJ2-5|TRBV5-1|NA
TGCGCCAGCTACAACCTAGGGACCCAGTACTTC
CASYNLGTQYF
>many|TRBJ2-1|TRBV7-3|TRBD2
TGTGCCAGCAGAGCGGGGCTGGGGAGTGAGCAGTTCTTC
CASRAGLGSEQFF
>many|TRBJ2-3|TRBV7-9|NA
TGTGCCAGCAGCTTTCTCTCACGGGGCACAGATACGCAGTATTTT
CASSFLSRGTDTQYF
>few|TRBJ2-6|TRBV20-1|NA
TGCAGTGCTAGAGACCTATTGTCTGGGGCCAACGTCCTGACTTTC
CSARDLLSGANVLTF
>NA|TRBJ1-6|TRBV4-3|NA
TGCGCCAGCAGCCAGGCACACAGCTCCTATAATTCACCCCTCCACTTT
CASSQAHSSYNSPLHF
>many|TRBJ2-7|TRBV2|NA
TGTGCCAGCAGTGCGACCGCGGCGTCCTACGAGCAGTACTTC
CASSATAASYEQYF
>many|TRBJ2-3|TRBV4-2|TRBD2
TGTGCCAGCAGCCCGTCACTAGCGGGGGCGGGGGATACGCAGTATTTT
CASSPSLAGAGDTQYF
>many|TRBJ1-5|TRBV20-1|NA
TGCAGTGCTAGAGTCGGAAGGGACCAGCCCCAGCATTTT
CSARVGRDQPQHF